The 22 T cell receptor beta chains given below trace back to one sample, sequenced in a study of blood T cell repertoires in COVID-19. Profiling relied on immunoSEQ multiplex PCR, and the TCRdb table lists in-frame clones only, not all of them. The top ten hold 3.5% to 4.5% of the sample, which has about 120,000 clones, 85% to 90% seen once. The sample was peripheral blood. The receptors were sampled from a woman aged 55 to 70 with COVID-19, enrolled during active disease.

The V and J genes are TRBV7-9 and TRBJ2-2; 10 positions match TRBD1. The V gene end was trimmed by 4 bases and the J gene end by 4 bases; junction bases not matched to a gene: 9. The germline CDR1 and CDR2 sequences are SEHNR and FQNEAQ (reference sequence). This CDR3 is 17 amino acids long. CDR3 DNA: TGTGCCAGCAGCTCCCCCGGGACAGGGGCTTTCACCGGGGAGCTGTTTTTT. It specifies CASSSPGTGAFTGELFF.

The chain carries TRBV5-1 and TRBJ1-2; D ambiguous. The germline V gene has CDR1 SGHRS and CDR2 YFSETQ. This CDR3 has 14 amino acids. Deletions cut 1 base from V and 5 bases from J, with 12 bases between. Here the CDR3 reads CASSLSGRGYGYTF. The CDR3 DNA sequence: TGCGCCAGCAGCTTGTCAGGTCGGGGATATGGCTACACCTTC.

This rearrangement joins TRBV14 to TRBJ2-7, with D perhaps matching TRBD1 (7 bases). In germline, CDR1 is SGHDN, CDR2 FVKESK. CDR3 length equals 15 residues. Between the trimmed V and J ends, which lost 5 bases and 1 base, there was a span of 15 bases. CDR3: CASSVRGAGSYEQYF. In DNA, the CDR3 is TGTGCCAGCAGCGTCAGGGGGGCAGGGTCCTACGAGCAGTACTTC.

For the CDR3, the DNA is TGTGCCAGCACCCCGGACACCCGAAGGGGCTACACCTTC. Residues: CASTPDTRRGYTF. V and J are TRBV7-9 and TRBJ1-2, with TRBD1 as a possible D gene (5 bases). CDR3 length: 13 residues. V lost 7 bases to trimming and J lost 8 bases, with 17 bases between them. CDR1 is SEHNR and CDR2 is FQNEAQ in the germline V gene (reference sequence).

This clone has just a few counts. V usage is TRBV12-3 or TRBV12-4 and J usage is TRBJ1-1, with D tentatively TRBD1 (6 bases). CDR3 length: 13 residues. Trimming pared 5 bases from V and 10 bases from J, leaving 17 bases between. CDR3: CASSLQGFGRAFF. The DNA for the CDR3 is TGTGCCAGCAGTCTGCAGGGGTTCGGGCGAGCTTTCTTT.

In its sample, this clone was seen once. The rearrangement links TRBV5-1 to TRBJ2-7, with a possible D match to TRBD1 (6 bases). The V and J ends lost 4 bases and 5 bases respectively, with 16 bases between them. CDR3 length: 14 residues. Germline-derived CDR1 and CDR2 are SGHRS and YFSETQ. The CDR3 DNA reads TGCGCCAGCAGCGTCGGACAGCGGACCCACGAGCAGTACTTC. It is translated as CASSVGQRTHEQYF.

The chain links TRBV7-2 to TRBJ1-5; the match to TRBD1 covers 8 bases. The CDR3 loop spans 14 amino acids. Germline values: CDR1 SGHTA, CDR2 FQGNSA. With 1 base clipped from V and 8 bases from J, the junction kept 4 bases outside the gene matches. CDR3 in DNA: TGTGCCAGCAGCTTAGGGACAGGGAGGGAGCCCCAGCATTTT. This codes for CASSLGTGREPQHF.

The gene calls are TRBV11-3 and TRBJ2-2, with D tentatively TRBD1 (5 bases). CDR1 is SGHNT, CDR2 YENEEA, per germline. The length of the CDR3 is 17 residues. V lost 1 base and J lost 4, with 16 bases in between. The CDR3: CASSLGLSSQATGELFF. CDR3 in DNA: TGTGCCAGCAGCTTAGGTTTAAGCTCACAGGCCACCGGGGAGCTGTTTTTT.

V usage is TRBV6-5 and J usage is TRBJ1-3; 9 bases are a match to TRBD1. The CDR3 runs 15 residues. The V gene's germline CDR1 is MNHEY and CDR2 SVGAGI. V dropped 6 bases and J dropped 2; count of bases not matched to a gene: 5. CDR3 sequence (DNA): TGTGCCAGCAGCTACGGGACAGGGACTGGAAACACCATATATTTT. The encoded protein is CASSYGTGTGNTIYF.

This chain connects TRBV5-1 to TRBJ1-1; possible D gene TRBD1, 5 bases. Germline CDR1 and CDR2: SGHRS and YFSETQ. The V and J ends lost 0 bases and 5 bases respectively, with 14 bases between them. The CDR3 has 15 residues. CDR3 sequence (DNA): TGCGCCAGCAGCTTGGGTGGAGGGGTGGGGACTGAAGCTTTCTTT. This encodes CASSLGGGVGTEAFF. Full variable domain (missing parts from reference TRBV5-1 and TRBJ1-1): KAGVTQTPRYLIKTRGQQVTLSCSPISGHRSVSWYQQTPGQGLQFLFEYFSETQRNKGNFPGRFSGRQFSNSRSEMNVSTLELGDSALYLCASSLGGGVGTEAFFGQGTRLTVV.

The chain employs TRBV7-2 and TRBJ1-6; 8 nucleotides agree with TRBD1. The germline gives CDR1 SGHTA, CDR2 FQGNSA. The CDR3 is 15 residues long. Trimming took 7 bases from V and 9 from J; bases not matched to a gene: 11. CDR3 protein: CASNRQGSKISPLHF. In DNA, the CDR3 is TGTGCCAGCAACCGACAGGGGAGCAAGATTTCACCCCTCCACTTT.

This chain uses TRBV6-5 with TRBJ1-2, with 8 nucleotides matching TRBD1. Germline-derived CDR1 and CDR2 are MNHEY and SVGAGI. The length of the CDR3 is 14 residues. Germline trimming cut 4 bases from V and 6 bases from J; bases unmatched to any gene: 7. Written as DNA, the CDR3 is TGTGCCAGCAGTTTAAGACAGGGGCGGGATGGCTACACCTTC. Translating gives CASSLRQGRDGYTF.

This clone was counted a few times. This rearrangement joins TRBV30 to TRBJ1-1; D uncertain. The CDR3 length is 17 residues. Germline V gives CDR1 GTSNPN, CDR2 SVGIG (reference sequence). V was shortened by 2 bases and J by 4 bases, with 23 bases between the two germline ends. This CDR3 reads CAWSKGRVSRGGTEAFF. The CDR3 DNA is TGTGCCTGGAGTAAAGGGAGGGTCTCCCGGGGTGGCACTGAAGCTTTCTTT.

This rearrangement joins TRBV6-5 to TRBJ2-7; a weak D match, TRBD1 (6 bases). The CDR3 consists of 14 residues. Germline V gene data show CDR1 as MNHEY and CDR2 as SVGAGI. The V end was cut by 4 bases, the J end by 1 base, with 11 bases between. CDR3 in amino acids: CASSFGTGSYEQYF. DNA for the CDR3: TGTGCCAGCAGTTTCGGCACAGGGTCCTACGAGCAGTACTTC.

The rearrangement joins TRBV4-2 to TRBJ2-5; a weak D match, TRBD1 (5 bases). CDR1 and CDR2 (germline): LGHNA, YNFKEQ. Trimming left V 1 base short and J 1 base short, with 10 bases between. The CDR3 runs to 15 residues. The CDR3 here is CASSQAPGLQETQYF. The CDR3 DNA sequence: TGTGCCAGCAGCCAAGCCCCAGGGCTCCAAGAGACCCAGTACTTC.

The chain carries TRBV6-1 and TRBJ2-1; D ambiguous. Germline CDR1 is MNHNS and CDR2 is SASEGT. The V end lost 1 base, the J end lost 3 bases, and 10 bases lay between the germline ends. The CDR3 runs to 15 residues. The CDR3 DNA reads TGTGCCAGCAGTGAAGTAGATGGTCTCTACAATGAGCAGTTCTTC. Its translation: CASSEVDGLYNEQFF.

The rearrangement joins TRBV5-1 to TRBJ2-5, with D maybe TRBD2 (5 bases). The germline V gene has CDR1 SGHRS and CDR2 YFSETQ. The CDR3 is 11 residues long. V was cut by 4 bases and J by 5 bases, with 6 bases left in between. CDR3 nucleotide sequence: TGCGCCAGCAGCCCGGGGGAGACCCAGTACTTC. It specifies CASSPGETQYF.

The genes are TRBV7-8 and TRBJ1-3; D gene unclear. The CDR3 runs to 17 residues. The V gene's germline CDR1 is SGHVS and CDR2 FQNEAQ. V was pared by 0 bases and J by 1 base, with 13 bases between. The CDR3 protein is CASSLAAGRLSGNTIYF. DNA of the CDR3: TGTGCCAGCAGCTTAGCGGCAGGCCGCCTGTCTGGAAACACCATATATTTT.

This clone was detected once. This rearrangement joins TRBV19 to TRBJ2-7; possibly TRBD2 for D (6 bases). The CDR3 totals 14 residues. The V end was cut by 4 bases, the J end by 7 bases, with 17 bases between. Germline V lookup: CDR1 LNHDA, CDR2 SQIVND (reference sequence). CDR3 sequence: CASSTSRGRGEQYF. The CDR3 DNA follows: TGTGCCAGTAGTACCTCGCGGGGTCGGGGGGAGCAGTACTTC.

This chain joins TRBV4-2 and TRBJ1-2, with D perhaps TRBD1 (6 bases). CDR1 and CDR2 (germline): LGHNA, YNFKEQ. The V end lost 4 bases, the J end lost 5 bases, and 17 bases lay between the germline ends. This CDR3 has 15 amino acids. The CDR3 is CASSPQRGASYGYTF. In nucleotides, the CDR3 is TGTGCCAGCAGCCCCCAGCGGGGGGCGAGTTATGGCTACACCTTC.

The chain joins TRBV5-4 to TRBJ2-7, with 11 nucleotides matching TRBD1. Germline assignment: CDR1 SGHNT and CDR2 YYREEE (reference sequence). After removal of 3 bases from V and 6 bases from J, the junction contained 5 bases not matched to a gene. The CDR3 length is 14 residues. The CDR3 DNA is TGTGCCAGCAGCTGGGGGACAGGGGGTCCCGAGCAGTACTTC. As protein: CASSWGTGGPEQYF.

This clone was counted between two and nine times. The V call is TRBV6-5, the J call TRBJ1-4; 9 bases match TRBD1. Germline V gives CDR1 MNHEY, CDR2 SVGAGI. This CDR3 contains 13 residues. V dropped 5 bases and J dropped 8; count of bases not matched to a gene: 3. Here the CDR3 reads CASSHRGLEKLFF. In nucleotides, the CDR3 is TGTGCCAGCAGTCACAGGGGGCTCGAAAAACTGTTTTTT.